This is a list of T cell receptor beta chains from one sample in a study of CXCR3-negative and CXCR3-positive naive CD8 T cells. TCRdb reprocessed the 5' RACE reads, with one entry per CDR3 protein and no DNA. The table for this sample gives fewer than 65,000 distinct CDR3 sequences. Sequencing used naive CXCR3+ CD8+ T cells from blood. The receptors derive from a human donor in good health. Some clones in this sample may be carry-over from other donors' samples. Both conserved end residues are part of each CDR3.

CDR3 length	V gene	J gene	CDR3 protein
16	TRBV7-9	TRBJ2-1	CASSSLLRHIGDEQFF
16	TRBV6-2/TRBV6-3	TRBJ2-7	CASSFPTSGGTYEQYF
15	TRBV6-5	TRBJ2-3	CASRGSIGSTDTQYF
13	TRBV28	TRBJ2-5	CASQFRGQETQYF
14	TRBV5-1	TRBJ2-1	CASSSDGSYNEQFF
12	TRBV7-9	TRBJ1-1	CASKRANTEAFF
13	TRBV27	TRBJ2-1	CASSLSGVGEQFF
14	TRBV28	TRBJ2-7	CASSLSPTGPKQYF
16	TRBV5-1	TRBJ1-1	CASSLGQGGMNTEDFF
14	TRBV5-5	TRBJ2-1	CASSFWDRGNEQFF
16	TRBV20-1	TRBJ2-5	CSARGSSGDIQETQYF
17	TRBV23-1	TRBJ2-3	CASSQSGAMRRTDTQYF
13	TRBV5-1	TRBJ1-2	CASSDDGAYGYTF
13	TRBV4-1	TRBJ2-1	CASSPRLAAEQFF
12	TRBV29-1	TRBJ2-1	CSVRKGAGEQFF
15	TRBV5-1	TRBJ2-3	CASSLVGGPADTQYF
12	TRBV20-1	TRBJ1-2	CSVAAGQVGYTF
11	TRBV6-6	TRBJ2-2	CASTTPGELFF
14	TRBV4-2	TRBJ2-7	CASSQEGRPYEQYF
16	TRBV5-5	TRBJ2-7	CASSWRIAESSYEQYF
11	TRBV7-9	TRBJ1-1	CALNVGTEAFF
15	TRBV7-9	TRBJ1-1	CASSLRAPVDTEAFF
13	TRBV7-9	TRBJ2-7	CASSPGLPHEQYF
16	TRBV28	TRBJ2-7	CASSPLSEGEAYEQYF
17	TRBV7-2	TRBJ2-5	CASSLSSGGANLETQYF
13	TRBV6-2/TRBV6-3	TRBJ1-1	CASTRTENTEAFF
11	TRBV7-9	TRBJ2-1	CASFVNNEQFF
13	TRBV12-3/TRBV12-4	TRBJ2-3	CASSPTGPDAQYF
14	TRBV7-9	TRBJ2-5	CASSLAIGQETQYF
14	TRBV11-3	TRBJ2-2	CASSFEGLTGELFF